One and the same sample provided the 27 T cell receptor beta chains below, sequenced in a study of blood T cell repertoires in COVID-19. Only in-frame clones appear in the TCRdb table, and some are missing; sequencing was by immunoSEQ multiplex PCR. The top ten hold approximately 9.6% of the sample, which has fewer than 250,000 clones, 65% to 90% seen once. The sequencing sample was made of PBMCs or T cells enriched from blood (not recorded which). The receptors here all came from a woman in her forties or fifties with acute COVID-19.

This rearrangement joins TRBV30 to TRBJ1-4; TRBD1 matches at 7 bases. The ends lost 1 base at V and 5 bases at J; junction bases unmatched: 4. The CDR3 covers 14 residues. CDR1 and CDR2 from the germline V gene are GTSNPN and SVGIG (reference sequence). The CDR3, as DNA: TGTGCCTGGAGTGCGGACAGGAGAAATGAAAAACTGTTTTTT. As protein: CAWSADRRNEKLFF.

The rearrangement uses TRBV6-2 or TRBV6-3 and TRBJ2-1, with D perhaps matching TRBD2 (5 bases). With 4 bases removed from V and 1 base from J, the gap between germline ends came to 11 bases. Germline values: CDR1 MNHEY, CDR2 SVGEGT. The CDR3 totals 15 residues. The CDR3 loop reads CASSSSGISYNEQFF. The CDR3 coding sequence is TGTGCCAGCAGTTCGTCCGGGATTTCCTACAATGAGCAGTTCTTC.

CDR3 coding DNA: TGTGCCAGCAGTTTAGGGGACAGGGAGAACACCGGGGAGCTGTTTTTT. Protein: CASSLGDRENTGELFF. The chain joins TRBV27 to TRBJ2-2, with TRBD1 identical over 9 bases. Germline CDR1 reads MNHEY; CDR2 reads SMNVEV (reference sequence). The V and J ends lost 2 bases and 1 base, in that order; junction bases with no gene match: 2. The CDR3 covers 16 residues.

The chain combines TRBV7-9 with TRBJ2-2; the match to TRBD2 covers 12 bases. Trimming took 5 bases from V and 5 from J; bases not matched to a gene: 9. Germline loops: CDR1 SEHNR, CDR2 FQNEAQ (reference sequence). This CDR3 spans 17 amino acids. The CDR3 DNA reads TGTGCCAGCAGCGCATTAGGACTAGCGGGATGGACCGGGGAGCTGTTTTTT. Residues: CASSALGLAGWTGELFF.

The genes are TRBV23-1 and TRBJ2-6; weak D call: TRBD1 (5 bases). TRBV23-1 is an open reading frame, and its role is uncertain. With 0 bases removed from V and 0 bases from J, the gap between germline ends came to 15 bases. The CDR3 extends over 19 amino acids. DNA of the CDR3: TGCGCCAGCAGTCAATCGTTAGGGGTGATCCACTCTGGGGCCAACGTCCTGACTTTC. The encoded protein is CASSQSLGVIHSGANVLTF.

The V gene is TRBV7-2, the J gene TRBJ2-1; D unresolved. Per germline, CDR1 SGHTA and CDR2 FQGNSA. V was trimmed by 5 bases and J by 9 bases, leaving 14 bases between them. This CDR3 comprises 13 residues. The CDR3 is CASSPAVSGEQFF. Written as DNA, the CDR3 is TGTGCCAGCAGCCCCGCAGTGTCGGGTGAGCAGTTCTTC.

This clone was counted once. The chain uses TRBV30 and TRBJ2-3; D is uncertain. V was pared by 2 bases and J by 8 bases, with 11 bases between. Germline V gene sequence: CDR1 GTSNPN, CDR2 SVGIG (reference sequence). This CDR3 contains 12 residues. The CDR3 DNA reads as TGTGCCTGGAGTCCTAATGAGGTTACGCAGTATTTT. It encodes CAWSPNEVTQYF.

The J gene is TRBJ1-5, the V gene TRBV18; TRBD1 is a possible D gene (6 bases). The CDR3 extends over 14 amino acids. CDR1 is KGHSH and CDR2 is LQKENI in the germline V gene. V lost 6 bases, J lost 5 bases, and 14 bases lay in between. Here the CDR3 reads CASSSQGRDQPQHF. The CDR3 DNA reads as TGTGCCAGCTCTTCCCAGGGGAGGGATCAGCCCCAGCATTTT.

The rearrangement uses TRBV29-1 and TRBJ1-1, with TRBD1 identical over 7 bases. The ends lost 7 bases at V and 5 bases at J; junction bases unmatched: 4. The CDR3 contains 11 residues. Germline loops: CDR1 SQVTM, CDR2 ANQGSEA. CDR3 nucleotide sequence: TGCAGCGCTAGACAGGGTACTGAAGCTTTCTTT. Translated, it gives CSARQGTEAFF.

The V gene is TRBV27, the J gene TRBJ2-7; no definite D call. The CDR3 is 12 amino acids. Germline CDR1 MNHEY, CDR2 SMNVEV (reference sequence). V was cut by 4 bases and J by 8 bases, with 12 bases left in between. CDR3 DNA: TGTGCCAGCAGTTCCCCCGACAAGAAGCAGTACTTC. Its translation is CASSSPDKKQYF.

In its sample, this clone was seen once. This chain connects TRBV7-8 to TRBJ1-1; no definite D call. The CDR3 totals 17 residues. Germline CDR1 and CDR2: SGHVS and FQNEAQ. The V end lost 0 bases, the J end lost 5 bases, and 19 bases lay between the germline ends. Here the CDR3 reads CASSLANLAGSGTEAFF. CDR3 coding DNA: TGTGCCAGCAGCTTAGCGAACTTAGCGGGGAGTGGAACTGAAGCTTTCTTT.

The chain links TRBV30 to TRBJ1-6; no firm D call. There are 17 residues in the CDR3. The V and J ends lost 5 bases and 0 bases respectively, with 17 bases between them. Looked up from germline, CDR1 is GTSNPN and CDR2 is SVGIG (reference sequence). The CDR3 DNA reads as TGTGCCTGGGGTACCGGGATCCGGAGCTCCTATAATTCACCCCTCCACTTT. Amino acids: CAWGTGIRSSYNSPLHF.

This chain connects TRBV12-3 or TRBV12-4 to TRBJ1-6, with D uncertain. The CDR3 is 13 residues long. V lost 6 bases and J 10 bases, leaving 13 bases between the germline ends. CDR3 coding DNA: TGTGCCAGCAGGCGGAGAGGGATCTCACCCCTCCACTTT. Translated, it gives CASRRRGISPLHF.

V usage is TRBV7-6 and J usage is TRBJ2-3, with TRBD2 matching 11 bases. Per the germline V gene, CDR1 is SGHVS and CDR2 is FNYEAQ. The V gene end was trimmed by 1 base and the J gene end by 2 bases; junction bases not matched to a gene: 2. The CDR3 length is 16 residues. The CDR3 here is CASSLGSGGATDTQYF. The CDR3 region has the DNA TGTGCCAGCAGCTTAGGTAGCGGGGGGGCCACAGATACGCAGTATTTT.

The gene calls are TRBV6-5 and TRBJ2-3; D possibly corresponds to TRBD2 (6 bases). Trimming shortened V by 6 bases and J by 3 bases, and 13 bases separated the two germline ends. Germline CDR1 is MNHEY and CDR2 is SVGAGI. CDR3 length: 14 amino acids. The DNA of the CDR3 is TGTGCCAGCAGGTTGGCGGGGAGGACAGATACGCAGTATTTT. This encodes CASRLAGRTDTQYF.

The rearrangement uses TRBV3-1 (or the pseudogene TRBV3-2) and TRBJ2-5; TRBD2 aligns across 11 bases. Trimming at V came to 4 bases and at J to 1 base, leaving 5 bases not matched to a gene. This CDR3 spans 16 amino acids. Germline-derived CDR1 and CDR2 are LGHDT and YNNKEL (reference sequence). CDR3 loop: CASSRGLAGGQETQYF. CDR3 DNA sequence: TGTGCCAGCAGCCGCGGACTAGCGGGCGGCCAAGAGACCCAGTACTTC.

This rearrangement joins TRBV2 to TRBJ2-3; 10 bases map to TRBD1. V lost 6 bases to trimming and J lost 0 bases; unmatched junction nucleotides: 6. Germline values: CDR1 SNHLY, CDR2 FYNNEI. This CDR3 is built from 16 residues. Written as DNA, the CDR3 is TGTGCCAGCAGATCAGACAGGGGGCTTAGCACAGATACGCAGTATTTT. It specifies CASRSDRGLSTDTQYF.

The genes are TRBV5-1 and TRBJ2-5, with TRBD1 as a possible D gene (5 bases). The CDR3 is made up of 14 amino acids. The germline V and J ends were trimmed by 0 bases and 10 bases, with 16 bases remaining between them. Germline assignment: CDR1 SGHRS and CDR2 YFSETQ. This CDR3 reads CASSLGQGFVDQYF. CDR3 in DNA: TGCGCCAGCAGCTTGGGGCAGGGCTTCGTAGACCAGTACTTC.

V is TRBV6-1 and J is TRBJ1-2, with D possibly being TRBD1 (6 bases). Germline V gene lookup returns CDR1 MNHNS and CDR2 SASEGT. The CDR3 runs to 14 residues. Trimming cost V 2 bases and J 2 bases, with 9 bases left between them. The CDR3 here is CASSEPQGNYGYTF. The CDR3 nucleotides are TGTGCCAGCAGTGAACCCCAGGGGAACTATGGCTACACCTTC.

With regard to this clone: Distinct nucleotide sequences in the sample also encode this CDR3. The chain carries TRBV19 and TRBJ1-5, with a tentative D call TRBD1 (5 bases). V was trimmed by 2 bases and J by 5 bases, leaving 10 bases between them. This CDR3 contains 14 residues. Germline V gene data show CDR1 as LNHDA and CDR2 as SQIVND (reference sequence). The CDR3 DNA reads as TGTGCCAGTAGTATACGGGGGGAGGATCAGCCCCAGCATTTT. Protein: CASSIRGEDQPQHF.

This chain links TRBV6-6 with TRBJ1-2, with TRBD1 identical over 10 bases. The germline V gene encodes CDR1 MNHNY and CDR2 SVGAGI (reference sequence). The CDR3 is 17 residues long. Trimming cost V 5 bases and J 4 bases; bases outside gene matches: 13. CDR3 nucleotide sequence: TGTGCCAGCAGTCTAGTATTAGCCGGGACAGGGGCCTATGGCTACACCTTC. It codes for CASSLVLAGTGAYGYTF.

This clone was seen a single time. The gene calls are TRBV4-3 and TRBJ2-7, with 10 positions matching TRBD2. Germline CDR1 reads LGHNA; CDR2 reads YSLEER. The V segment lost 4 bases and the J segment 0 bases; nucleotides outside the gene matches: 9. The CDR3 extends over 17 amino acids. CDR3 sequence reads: CASSPSLAGASSYEQYF. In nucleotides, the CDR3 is TGCGCCAGCAGCCCAAGCCTAGCGGGGGCCAGCTCCTACGAGCAGTACTTC.

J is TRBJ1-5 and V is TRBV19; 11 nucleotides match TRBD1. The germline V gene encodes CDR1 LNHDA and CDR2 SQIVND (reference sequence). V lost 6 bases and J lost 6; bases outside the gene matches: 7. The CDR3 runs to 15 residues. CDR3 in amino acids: CASSPGTGGGQPQHF. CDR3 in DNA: TGTGCCAGTAGCCCCGGGACAGGGGGAGGTCAGCCCCAGCATTTT. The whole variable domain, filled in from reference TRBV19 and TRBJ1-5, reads DGGITQSPKYLFRKEGQNVTLSCEQNLNHDAMYWYRQDPGQGLRLIYYSQIVNDFQKGDIAEGYSVSREKKESFPLTVTSAQKNPTAFYLCASSPGTGGGQPQHFGDGTRLSIL.

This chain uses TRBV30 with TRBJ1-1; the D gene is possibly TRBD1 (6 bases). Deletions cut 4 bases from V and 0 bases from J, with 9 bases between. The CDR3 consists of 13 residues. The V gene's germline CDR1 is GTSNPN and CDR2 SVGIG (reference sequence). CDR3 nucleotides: TGTGCCTGGACCGGGACAATGAACACTGAAGCTTTCTTT. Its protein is CAWTGTMNTEAFF.

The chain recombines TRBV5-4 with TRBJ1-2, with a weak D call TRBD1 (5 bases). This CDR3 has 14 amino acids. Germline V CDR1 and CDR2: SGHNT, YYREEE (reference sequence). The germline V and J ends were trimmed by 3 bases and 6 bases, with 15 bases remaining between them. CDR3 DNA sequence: TGTGCCAGCAGCTGGCAGGGATTTGGGGATGGCTACACCTTC. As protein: CASSWQGFGDGYTF.

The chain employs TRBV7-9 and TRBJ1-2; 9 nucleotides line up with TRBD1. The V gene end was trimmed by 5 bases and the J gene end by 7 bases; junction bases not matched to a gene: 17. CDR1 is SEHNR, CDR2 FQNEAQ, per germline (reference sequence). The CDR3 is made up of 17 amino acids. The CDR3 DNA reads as TGTGCCAGCAGCACCGGGACAGGGTTATTTGCTGCTAGTGGCTACACCTTC. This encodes CASSTGTGLFAASGYTF.

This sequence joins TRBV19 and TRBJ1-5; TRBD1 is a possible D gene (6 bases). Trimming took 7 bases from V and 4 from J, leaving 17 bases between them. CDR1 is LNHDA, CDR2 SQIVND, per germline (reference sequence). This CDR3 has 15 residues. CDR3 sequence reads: CASTHTQGRNQPQHF. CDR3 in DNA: TGTGCCAGTACCCACACCCAGGGGCGGAATCAGCCCCAGCATTTT.